One and the same sample provided the 4 T cell receptor beta chains below, sequenced in a study of CD8 T cells in Susac syndrome. About 0.45 to 1 ug RNA was reverse transcribed with random hexamers. TCRdb reanalysed the immunoSEQ multiplex PCR reads using MiXCR and keeps one entry per CDR3 protein. The sample holds 150,000 to 200,000 distinct CDR3 sequences, over 90% seen once. Sample: CD4+ T cells from PBMCs. The receptors derive from a human donor with Susac syndrome.

This rearrangement joins TRBV20-1 to TRBJ2-1; no firm D call. The CDR3 extends over 12 amino acids. Germline V gene sequence: CDR1 DFQATT, CDR2 SNEGSKA (reference sequence). Trimming pared 5 bases from V and 0 bases from J, leaving 5 bases between. CDR3 loop: CSAPVSYNEQFF. The CDR3 DNA follows: TGCAGTGCTCCCGTCTCCTACAATGAGCAGTTCTTC.

This sequence joins TRBV28 and TRBJ1-5; D not resolved. CDR3 size: 16 residues. Trimming took off 6 bases at V and 3 bases at J, with 18 bases between the two ends. Germline V gene lookup returns CDR1 MDHEN and CDR2 SYDVKM. DNA of the CDR3: TGTGCCAGCAGATCCGAGTCGCATTTCCCCAATCAGCCCCAGCATTTT. Protein product: CASRSESHFPNQPQHF. The whole variable domain, remainder taken from reference TRBV28 and TRBJ1-5, is DVKVTQSSRYLVKRTGEKVFLECVQDMDHENMFWYRQDPGLGLRLIYFSYDVKMKEKGDIPEGYSVSREKKERFSLILESASTNQTSMYLCASRSESHFPNQPQHFGDGTRLSIL.

The chain combines TRBV29-1 with TRBJ2-1; D ambiguous. This CDR3 comprises 12 residues. Trimming removed 5 bases from V and 3 bases from J, with 8 bases in between. The V gene's germline CDR1 is SQVTM and CDR2 ANQGSEA. Here the CDR3 reads CSVWVFYNEQFF. CDR3 in DNA: TGCAGCGTTTGGGTATTCTACAATGAGCAGTTCTTC.

J is TRBJ1-5 and V is TRBV5-1; D unclear. With 4 bases removed from V and 4 bases from J, the gap between germline ends came to 15 bases. The CDR3 contains 15 residues. CDR1 and CDR2 from the germline V gene are SGHRS and YFSETQ. The CDR3 loop reads CASSLQPGVNQPQHF. CDR3 nucleotides: TGCGCCAGCAGCCTACAGCCCGGAGTTAATCAGCCCCAGCATTTT.